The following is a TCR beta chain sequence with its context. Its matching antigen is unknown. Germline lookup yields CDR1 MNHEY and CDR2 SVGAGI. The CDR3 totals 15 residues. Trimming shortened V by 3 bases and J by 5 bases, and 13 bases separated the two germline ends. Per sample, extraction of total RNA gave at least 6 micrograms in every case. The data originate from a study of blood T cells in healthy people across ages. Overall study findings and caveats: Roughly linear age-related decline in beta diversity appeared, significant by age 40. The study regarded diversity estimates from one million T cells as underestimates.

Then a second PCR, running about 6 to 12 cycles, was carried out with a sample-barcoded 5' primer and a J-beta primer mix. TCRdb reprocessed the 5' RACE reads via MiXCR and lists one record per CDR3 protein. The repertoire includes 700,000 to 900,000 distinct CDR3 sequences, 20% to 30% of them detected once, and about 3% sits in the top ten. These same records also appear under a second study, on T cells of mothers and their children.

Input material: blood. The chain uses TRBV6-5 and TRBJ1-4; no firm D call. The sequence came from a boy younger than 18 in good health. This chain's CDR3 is CASSYVDGDNEKLFF. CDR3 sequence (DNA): TGTGCCAGCAGTTATGTCGACGGAGACAATGAAAAACTGTTTTTT.